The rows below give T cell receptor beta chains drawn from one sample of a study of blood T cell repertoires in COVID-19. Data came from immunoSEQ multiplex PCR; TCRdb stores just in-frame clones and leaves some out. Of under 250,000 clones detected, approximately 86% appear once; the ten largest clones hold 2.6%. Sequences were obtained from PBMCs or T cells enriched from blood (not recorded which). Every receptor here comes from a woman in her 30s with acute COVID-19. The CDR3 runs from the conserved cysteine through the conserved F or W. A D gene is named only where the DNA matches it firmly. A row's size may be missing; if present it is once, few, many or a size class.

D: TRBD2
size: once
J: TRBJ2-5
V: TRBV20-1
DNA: TGCAGTGCTAGTGTGGTTGTAGCGGGGGAAGAGACCCAGTACTTC
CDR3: CSASVVVAGEETQYF

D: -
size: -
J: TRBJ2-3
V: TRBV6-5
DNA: TGTGCCAGCAGTCCTCCCGGCTCTAGTTCTACGCAGTATTTT
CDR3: CASSPPGSSSTQYF

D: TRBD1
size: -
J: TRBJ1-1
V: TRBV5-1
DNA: TGCGCCAGCAATGACAGGGGGGTTAACACTGAAGCTTTCTTT
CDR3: CASNDRGVNTEAFF

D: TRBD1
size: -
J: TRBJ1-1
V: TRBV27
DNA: TGTGCCAGCAGTTTATCGGAGGGGGCGAGCACTGAAGCTTTCTTT
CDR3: CASSLSEGASTEAFF

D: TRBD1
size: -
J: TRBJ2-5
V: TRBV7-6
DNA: TGTGCCAGCAGCTTAGATCGGAGGGGACAGGGGGACCGGGAGACCCAGTACTTC
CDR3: CASSLDRRGQGDRETQYF

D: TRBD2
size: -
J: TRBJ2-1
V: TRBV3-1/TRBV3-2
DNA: TGTGCCAGCAGCCTACTAGCGGGGGGGGAGCAGTTCTTC
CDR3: CASSLLAGGEQFF

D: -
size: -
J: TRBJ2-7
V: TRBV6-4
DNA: TGTGCCAGCACCCTAAGGGGAGCGGGACACTGCTCCTACGAGCAGTACTTC
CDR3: CASTLRGAGHCSYEQYF

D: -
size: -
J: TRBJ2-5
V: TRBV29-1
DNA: TGCAGCGTTGAATACGGGGAAGAGACCCAGTACTTC
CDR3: CSVEYGEETQYF

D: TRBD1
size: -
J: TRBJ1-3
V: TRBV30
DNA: TGTGCCTGGAGTGTACTCCGACAGGGGGCAAAAGGAAACACCATATATTTT
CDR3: CAWSVLRQGAKGNTIYF

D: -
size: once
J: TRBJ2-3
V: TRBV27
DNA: TGTGCCAGCAGTTTCCGAGGGGGGGCAATGGATACGCAGTATTTT
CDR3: CASSFRGGAMDTQYF

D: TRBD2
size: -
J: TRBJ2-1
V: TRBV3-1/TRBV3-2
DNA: TGTGCCAGCAGCCGTCCACTAGCGGGGGGGCGGCATGAGCAGTTCTTC
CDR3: CASSRPLAGGRHEQFF

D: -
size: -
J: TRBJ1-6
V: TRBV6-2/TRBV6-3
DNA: TGTGCCAGCAGTTACGACAGTAATTCACCCCTCCACTTT
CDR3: CASSYDSNSPLHF

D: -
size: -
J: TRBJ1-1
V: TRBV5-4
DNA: TGTGCCAGCAGCTTTGGGGGGGCGCGAGCTTTCTTT
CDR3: CASSFGGARAFF

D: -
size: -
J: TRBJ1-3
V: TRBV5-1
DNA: TGCGCCAGCGGTCAGGACAGCTCTGGAAACACCATATATTTT
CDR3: CASGQDSSGNTIYF

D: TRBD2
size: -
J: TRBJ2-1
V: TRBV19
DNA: TGTGCCAGTAGTATGACTAGCGGGCCCTACAATGAGCAGTTCTTC
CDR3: CASSMTSGPYNEQFF

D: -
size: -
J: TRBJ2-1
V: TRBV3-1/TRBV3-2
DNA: TGTGCCAGCAGCCAAGATCATGCGCAGGGGTATTACAATGAGCAGTTCTTC
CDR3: CASSQDHAQGYYNEQFF

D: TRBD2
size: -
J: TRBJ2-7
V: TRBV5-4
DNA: TGTGCCAGCAGCTTGGTGGGGGGGTCCTACGAGCAGTACTTC
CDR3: CASSLVGGSYEQYF

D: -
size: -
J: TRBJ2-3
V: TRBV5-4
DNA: TGTGCCAGCAGCTTCAGCGGGGAGGGGGCAGATACGCAGTATTTT
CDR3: CASSFSGEGADTQYF

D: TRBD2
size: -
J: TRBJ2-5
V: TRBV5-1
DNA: TGCGCCAGCAGCTTCCCGTCTATTGGTCAACGGGGGGATTCGAGAGAGACCCAGTACTTC
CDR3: CASSFPSIGQRGDSRETQYF

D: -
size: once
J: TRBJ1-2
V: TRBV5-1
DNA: TGCGCCAGCAGCGTGGACAGTGGCGACTATGGCTACACCTTC
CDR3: CASSVDSGDYGYTF

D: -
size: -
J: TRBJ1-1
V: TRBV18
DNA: TGTGCCAGCTCACCGCGGGGGAACACTGAAGCTTTCTTT
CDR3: CASSPRGNTEAFF

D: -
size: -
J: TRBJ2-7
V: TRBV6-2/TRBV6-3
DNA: TGTGCCAGCAGTTACAATTATGAGCAGTACTTC
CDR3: CASSYNYEQYF

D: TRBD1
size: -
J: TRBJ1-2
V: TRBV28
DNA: TGTGCCAGCAGTTATCCGGGACAGAACTATGGCTACACCTTC
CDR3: CASSYPGQNYGYTF

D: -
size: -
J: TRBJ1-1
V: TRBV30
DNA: TGTGCCTGGAGTTCAGGGAACACTGAAGCTTTCTTT
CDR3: CAWSSGNTEAFF

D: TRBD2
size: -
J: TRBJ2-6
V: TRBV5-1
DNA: TGCGCCAGCAGCTTGAGCGGGGGGGCCCAGGGGGCCAACGTCCTGACTTTC
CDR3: CASSLSGGAQGANVLTF